This is a list of T cell receptor beta chains from one sample in a study of a mutant IDH1 vaccine in newly diagnosed glioma. Measured with immunoSEQ multiplex PCR; TCRdb has only the in-frame clones, and not every one. The repertoire holds tens of thousands of clones, with 84% as singletons. For these receptors, no antigen is known. The specimen comprised PBMCs, sampled from a glioma patient whose treatment included an IDH1 peptide vaccine. All receptors come from a man younger than 40 with glioma. The CDR3 runs from the conserved cysteine through the conserved F or W. The order of the fields is V gene, D gene, clone size, J gene, CDR3 protein, CDR3 DNA. The D gene is left open where the match is weak. Not every row has a clone size; where given, it reads once, few, many or a size class.

TRBV20-1,-,few,TRBJ2-1,CSATGYNEQFF,TGCAGTGCTACAGGGTACAATGAGCAGTTCTTC
TRBV30,TRBD1,-,TRBJ1-2,CAWSVGTGDGYTF,TGTGCCTGGAGTGTAGGGACAGGGGACGGCTACACCTTC
TRBV5-1,-,-,TRBJ2-2,CASSSNGLGAGPGELFF,TGCGCCAGCAGCTCCAACGGACTTGGGGCCGGCCCCGGGGAGCTGTTTTTT
TRBV30,-,few,TRBJ1-5,CAWNRVDGPQHF,TGTGCCTGGAATAGAGTGGATGGGCCCCAGCATTTT
TRBV9,-,-,TRBJ1-5,CASSVWDGRNQPQHF,TGTGCCAGCAGCGTCTGGGACGGTCGCAATCAGCCCCAGCATTTT
TRBV6-1,-,-,TRBJ2-5,CASSEGALETQYF,TGTGCCAGCAGTGAGGGAGCGCTTGAGACCCAGTACTTC
TRBV2,-,-,TRBJ2-5,CASSGETSVGETQYF,TGTGCCAGCAGTGGCGAGACTAGTGTAGGAGAGACCCAGTACTTC
TRBV5-1,-,-,TRBJ1-4,CASSLEGGQLFF,TGCGCCAGCAGCTTGGAGGGAGGACAACTGTTTTTT
TRBV28,-,-,TRBJ1-1,CASSLQREAFF,TGTGCCAGCAGTCTACAGAGAGAAGCTTTCTTT
TRBV9,-,medium-sized,TRBJ2-5,CASSVGGRGGETQYF,TGTGCCAGCAGCGTAGGAGGCAGGGGAGGAGAGACCCAGTACTTC
TRBV5-4,-,-,TRBJ2-7,CASSPGGHSGKQYF,TGTGCCAGCAGCCCGGGCGGGCATTCGGGGAAGCAGTACTTC
TRBV5-1,TRBD1,-,TRBJ1-2,CASSSTTGQGPYGYTF,TGCGCCAGCAGCTCAACCACAGGACAGGGCCCGTATGGCTACACCTTC
TRBV11-1,TRBD2,-,TRBJ2-1,CASSSAGGLSHNEQFF,TGTGCCAGCAGCTCCGCGGGGGGTTTGTCCCACAATGAGCAGTTCTTC
TRBV11-3,TRBD2,-,TRBJ2-5,CATASGQETQYF,TGTGCCACCGCTAGCGGCCAAGAGACCCAGTACTTC
TRBV5-1,TRBD1,-,TRBJ1-1,CASSSEGTGGTEAFF,TGCGCCAGCAGCTCGGAAGGGACAGGGGGAACTGAAGCTTTCTTT
TRBV4-2,-,-,TRBJ2-2,CASSQALELARGSNTGELFF,TGTGCCAGCAGCCAAGCCCTCGAATTGGCGCGCGGCTCGAACACCGGGGAGCTGTTTTTT
TRBV5-8,-,-,TRBJ1-4,CASSLWVGTLGEKLFF,TGTGCCAGCAGCCTATGGGTAGGGACACTTGGGGAAAAACTGTTTTTT
TRBV5-4,TRBD1,-,TRBJ1-2,CASSLARRGRDGYTF,TGTGCCAGCAGCTTGGCTCGCAGGGGGCGTGATGGCTACACCTTC
TRBV18,TRBD1,once,TRBJ2-7,CASSPGTGTYEQYF,TGTGCCAGCTCACCCGGGACAGGGACCTACGAGCAGTACTTC
TRBV5-1,-,once,TRBJ1-1,CASSFTVQGNTEAFF,TGCGCCAGCAGCTTTACCGTACAGGGGAACACTGAAGCTTTCTTT
TRBV4-3,TRBD1,-,TRBJ2-7,CASSQGYRGSYEQYF,TGCGCCAGCAGCCAAGGGTACAGGGGGTCCTACGAGCAGTACTTC
TRBV4-3,-,-,TRBJ1-4,CASSLLWRGAANEKLFF,TGCGCCAGCAGCTTATTATGGCGAGGGGCGGCTAATGAAAAACTGTTTTTT
TRBV9,-,-,TRBJ2-5,CASSPGTGIQETQYF,TGTGCCAGCAGCCCAGGTACGGGAATCCAAGAGACCCAGTACTTC
TRBV4-1,-,-,TRBJ2-2,CASSRAIPQNTGELFF,TGCGCCAGCAGCCGCGCGATACCTCAGAACACCGGGGAGCTGTTTTTT
TRBV4-1,-,-,TRBJ2-3,CASSQEGRHLYF,TGCGCCAGCAGCCAAGAAGGCCGCCACCTGTATTTT
TRBV4-3,-,-,TRBJ2-7,CASSQDRNSYEQYF,TGCGCCAGCAGCCAAGATCGGAACTCCTACGAGCAGTACTTC
TRBV11-2,TRBD2,-,TRBJ2-5,CASSPEGLAGGRPLSGYF,TGTGCCAGCAGCCCAGAGGGACTAGCGGGGGGACGCCCGCTTTCGGGGTACTTC
TRBV6-1,TRBD2,-,TRBJ2-1,CASSRGGSAQYEQFF,TGTGCCAGCAGTAGGGGCGGGAGCGCTCAGTATGAGCAGTTCTTC
TRBV2,-,-,TRBJ1-1,CASSEQAVVHTEAFF,TGTGCCAGCAGTGAACAGGCGGTGGTGCACACTGAAGCTTTCTTT
TRBV7-2,TRBD2,-,TRBJ2-1,CASSLGDYPLGEQFF,TGTGCCAGCAGCTTAGGGGACTACCCCCTTGGTGAGCAGTTCTTC
TRBV6-5,TRBD1,-,TRBJ2-1,CASRDRPRTGEQFF,TGTGCCAGCAGGGACAGGCCCCGAACCGGTGAGCAGTTCTTC
TRBV28,TRBD1,-,TRBJ1-2,CASSQRRTGGDYGYTF,TGTGCCAGCAGTCAACGACGAACAGGGGGGGACTATGGCTACACCTTC
TRBV5-5,-,-,TRBJ2-7,CASSLAAGTYEQYF,TGTGCCAGCAGCTTGGCCGCCGGGACCTACGAGCAGTACTTC
TRBV18,-,-,TRBJ2-7,CASSPQRAGEPGEQYF,TGTGCCAGCTCGCCTCAAAGGGCAGGGGAGCCGGGCGAGCAGTACTTC
TRBV4-3,-,-,TRBJ2-2,CASSQEAYVRGTTGELFF,TGCGCCAGCAGCCAAGAAGCCTACGTCAGGGGTACCACCGGGGAGCTGTTTTTT
TRBV28,-,few,TRBJ1-5,CASSLLYPGLGQPQHF,TGTGCCAGCAGTTTATTATATCCGGGCCTGGGACAGCCCCAGCATTTT
TRBV25-1,-,-,TRBJ1-2,CASSETDSIYGYTF,TGTGCCAGCAGTGAGACGGACAGCATCTATGGCTACACCTTC
TRBV10-3,TRBD1,-,TRBJ1-1,CAISESMRGTGEARTEAFF,TGTGCCATCAGTGAGTCGATGAGAGGGACAGGGGAGGCCCGCACTGAAGCTTTCTTT
TRBV6-5,-,-,TRBJ2-2,CASSYGTGELFF,TGTGCCAGCAGTTACGGCACCGGGGAGCTGTTTTTT
TRBV7-9,TRBD1,-,TRBJ2-3,CASRRGQPVGDTQYF,TGTGCCAGCAGAAGGGGACAGCCCGTTGGAGATACGCAGTATTTT
TRBV11-2,TRBD2,-,TRBJ2-1,CASSLLAGPYNEQFF,TGTGCCAGCAGCTTACTAGCGGGTCCCTACAATGAGCAGTTCTTC
TRBV7-9,-,-,TRBJ1-3,CASIDSSGNTIYF,TGTGCCAGCATCGACAGCTCTGGAAACACCATATATTTT
TRBV2,-,-,TRBJ2-7,CASSAEQLISYEQYF,TGTGCCAGCAGTGCGGAACAGCTTATCTCCTACGAGCAGTACTTC
TRBV4-1,-,-,TRBJ2-5,CASSQDLETQYF,TGCGCCAGCAGCCAAGATTTAGAGACCCAGTACTTC
TRBV28,TRBD2,few,TRBJ2-7,CASSFQSAGGGEQYF,TGTGCCAGCAGTTTCCAGTCTGCGGGAGGTGGTGAGCAGTACTTC
TRBV9,-,-,TRBJ1-2,CASRSAGFGYTF,TGTGCCAGCAGGTCAGCAGGGTTTGGCTACACCTTC
TRBV27,-,few,TRBJ2-1,CASSLLGQKGEQFF,TGTGCCAGCAGTTTATTAGGACAAAAGGGTGAGCAGTTCTTC
TRBV4-1,TRBD1,-,TRBJ2-7,CASSQADRGRSEQYF,TGCGCCAGCAGCCAAGCAGACAGGGGGCGATCCGAGCAGTACTTC
TRBV5-6,-,once,TRBJ1-6,CASSLGPPSSYNSPLHF,TGTGCCAGCAGCCTCGGACCGCCGAGCTCCTATAATTCACCCCTCCACTTT